This TCR beta chain was retrieved from a study of beta chain features in type 1 diabetes. Study-wide findings and caveats: All four CD4+ subsets from Type 1 diabetes patients carried moderately but significantly shorter TCRB CDR3s.

Germline CDR1 is SGHAT and CDR2 is FQNNGV. The CDR3 sequence is 17 residues long. Trimming cost V 4 bases and J 4 bases, with 20 bases left between them. Isolated RNA was reverse transcribed in full, so expressed TCRB transcripts were sequenced. Sequencing was performed with immunoSEQ multiplex PCR; in TCRdb, only in-frame clones are kept and a portion is missing. The table shows some 700,000 clones, with 13% occurring only once. A few counts support this clone. As yet, its antigen is unknown. The sequenced sample consisted of naive CD4+ T cells from blood. The receptor was isolated from a man aged 18 to 29 with type 1 diabetes. The chain links TRBV11-2 to TRBJ2-1, with D possibly TRBD2 on 6 matching bases. CDR3 sequence (DNA): TGTGCCAGCAGCTACCCCCGTGGACTACCTCTTTACAATGAGCAGTTCTTC. Translated, it gives CASSYPRGLPLYNEQFF. Supplemented by reference TRBV11-2 and TRBJ2-1, the full variable domain reads EAGVAQSPRYKIIEKRQSVAFWCNPISGHATLYWYQQILGQGPKLLIQFQNNGVVDDSQLPKDRFSAERLKGVDSTLKIQPAKLEDSAVYLCASSYPRGLPLYNEQFFGPGTRLTVL.